The following is a T cell receptor beta chain sequence with its context. Treatment meaning: about 20 received Ad26.COV2.S at low or high dose, single or two shots; about 5 received placebo; per-sample allocation not given. Material that was analyzed had been drawn on day 63 after the first vaccine or placebo injection. The donor's status was that of an adult aged 18-55 years in Boston. The data originate from a study of Ad26.COV2.S vaccination and SARS-CoV-2 variants. Deletions cut 0 bases from V and 7 bases from J, with 7 bases between. Germline assignment: CDR1 LGHNA and CDR2 YNFKEQ. This CDR3 contains 13 residues. The data were produced by immunoSEQ multiplex PCR, yet TCRdb's version contains in-frame clones alone and is incomplete. The sample has 300,000 to 350,000 clones; about nine tenths are singletons.

The TCR sequence derives from a person aged 18-65 years who received the Ad26.COV2.S COVID-19 vaccine or a placebo. This specimen consisted of peripheral blood, obtained in a trial of Ad26.COV2.S vaccine versus placebo. The gene calls are TRBV4-2 and TRBJ2-1, with D tentatively TRBD2 (5 bases). Written as DNA, the CDR3 is TGTGCCAGCAGCCAAGACACGGGGAATGAGCAGTTCTTC. Translation: CASSQDTGNEQFF.